This T cell receptor beta chain was retrieved from a study of blood T cell repertoires in COVID-19. Study context: Collection of acute and convalescent COVID-19 samples took place in the United States, Italy and Spain. In each case, the material was cDNA or gDNA derived from T cells, B-cell-depleted T cells, or PBMCs.

The germline V gene has CDR1 LNHDA and CDR2 SQIVND (reference sequence). This CDR3 is built from 15 residues. The trim removed 1 base at V and 3 bases at J, leaving 5 bases unmatched. The authors' processing: Reference gene primer amplification yielded estimated nucleated cell counts. Here immunoSEQ multiplex PCR was the method, and the copy in TCRdb shows in-frame clones only, minus some. V and J calls and clone size are those listed in that table; D and trimming were worked out from the DNA. Among around 88,000 clones, roughly 80% were seen once, and the ten largest hold about 10%. The receptor comes from a woman older than 75 with acute or convalescent COVID-19. The sample taken for sequencing was peripheral blood. The rearrangement links TRBV19 to TRBJ2-5, with 7 bases lining up with TRBD1. In DNA form, the CDR3 reads TGTGCCAGTAGTATAGTGGGGCAGGGGGAAGAGACCCAGTACTTC. Residues: CASSIVGQGEETQYF.